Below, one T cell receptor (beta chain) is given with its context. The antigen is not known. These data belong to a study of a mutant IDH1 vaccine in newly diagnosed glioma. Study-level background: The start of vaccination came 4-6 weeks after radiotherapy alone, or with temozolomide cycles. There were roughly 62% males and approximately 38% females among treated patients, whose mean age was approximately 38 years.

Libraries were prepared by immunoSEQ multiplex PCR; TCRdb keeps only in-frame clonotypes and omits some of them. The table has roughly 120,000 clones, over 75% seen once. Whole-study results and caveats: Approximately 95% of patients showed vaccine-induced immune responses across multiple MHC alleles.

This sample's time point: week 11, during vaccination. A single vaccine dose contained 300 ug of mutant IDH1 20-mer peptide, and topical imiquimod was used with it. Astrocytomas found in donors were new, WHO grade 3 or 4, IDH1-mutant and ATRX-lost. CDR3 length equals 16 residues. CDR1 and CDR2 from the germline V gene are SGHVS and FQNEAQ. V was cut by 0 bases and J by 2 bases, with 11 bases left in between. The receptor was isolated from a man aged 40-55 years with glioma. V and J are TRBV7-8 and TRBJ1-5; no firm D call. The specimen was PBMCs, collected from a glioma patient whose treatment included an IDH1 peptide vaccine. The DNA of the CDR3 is TGTGCCAGCAGCTTAGCGCCGGGTATCGGCAATCAGCCCCAGCATTTT. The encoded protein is CASSLAPGIGNQPQHF.